This record looks at one T cell receptor beta chain sequence and its context. Its recognized antigen is unknown. Qualities for individual bases were not recorded, and no much larger clone is one base off. This CDR3 is also generated by other DNA sequences in the sample. Trimming leaves V shorter by 5 bases and J shorter by 3 bases, with the junction holding 6 bases beyond the gene matches. The CDR3 covers 14 residues, taking in both the cysteine and the phenylalanine. Only the CDR3 region is kept as DNA, spanning 42 bases read in frame from base 1. CDR1 and CDR2 were assigned from the germline V gene as KGHSH and LQKENI. This entry is derived from a study of blood T cell repertoires in COVID-19 (dated by TCRdb to 2018 to 2021). Concerning the study at large: The collaborator samples originated in the United States, Italy and Spain and spanned the acute and convalescent phases of COVID-19. A de-identified subject ID, COVID-19 status, age in years and sex were almost always included in the sample metadata. The samples were drawn from two sources: the first 160 participants of the ongoing ImmuneRACE study, and 1,000 to 1,500 subjects contributed by 6 global collaborators. HLA class I and class II types, where available, came from metadata supplied by the sample provider rather than from assay-based typing. The material from the prospective study consisted of cDNA or gDNA derived from T cells, B-cell-depleted T cells, or PBMCs. The repertoires were made available in a free public database intended to serve as a resource for research on the immune response to SARS-CoV-2. Subjects who had been exposed to COVID-19, were actively infected with it, or had recovered from it provided the deeply sampled blood TCRbeta repertoires that made up the dataset. Overall results and qualifications from the work: How much clinical and demographic metadata was included differed by source and by participant, and the metadata was provided uncurated.

TCRbeta CDR3 regions were amplified from genomic DNA by means of the immunoSEQ Assay, a bias-controlled multiplex PCR. The paper's processing steps were these. Within the assay, amplification of reference gene primers was used to estimate how many nucleated cells each sample contained. Sequence reads were collapsed and filtered to measure the absolute abundance of every unique TCRbeta CDR3 rearrangement. For each sample, productive Simpson clonality was calculated as the square root of Simpson's diversity index across productive rearrangements. Here the immuneACCESS table is served through TCRdb, limited to in-frame sequences with V and J called. Missing clones are a known gap in these copies; in checked studies unresolved V genes cover under half, and the rest lacks a known reason. V, J and clone size reflect that table, while D and trimming were determined from the DNA. The sample includes about 180,000 clones, with around 83% observed a single time. The ten largest account for approximately 1.4% of the sample.

Each collaborating institution followed its own protocols to collect whole blood in K2EDTA tubes. For TCRbeta analysis, collaborators shipped samples as frozen whole blood, isolated PBMCs, or DNA extracted from either of those sample types. The sequence joins TRBV18 to TRBJ2-7, with TRBD1 identical over 8 junction bases. This sequence was found in a human donor in a cohort sampled during active COVID-19. Input material: peripheral blood. The CDR3 amino acid sequence is: CASSTGTGGYEQYF. Read as DNA, the sequence is TGTGCCAGCTCAACCGGGACAGGAGGCTACGAGCAGTACTTC. The full variable domain, with segments outside the CDR3 supplied by the reference TRBV18 and TRBJ2-7 proteins, appears as NAGVMQNPRHLVRRRGQEARLRCSPMKGHSHVYWYRQLPEEGLKFMVYLQKENIIDESGMPKERFSAEFPKEGPSILRIQQVVRGDSAAYFCASSTGTGGYEQYFGPGTRLTVT.